This TCR beta chain was sequenced during a study of blood T cell repertoires in COVID-19. Across the whole study: The analysed material was cDNA or gDNA that came from T cells, B-cell-depleted T cells, or PBMCs.

Authors' processing steps: Researchers report that nucleated cell counts were estimated from reference gene primer amplification. Assay used: immunoSEQ multiplex PCR; TCRdb lists only in-frame clones, some missing. V, J and clone size are taken as reported in that table, and D and trimming were inferred from the DNA itself. The table lists about 57,000 clones, roughly four fifths of them singletons. The clonotype comes from a woman of 80 years or more with acute or convalescent COVID-19. The sequencing input was peripheral blood.

The chain's CDR3 is CASSPGVLLAGYQETQYF. The CDR3 coding sequence is TGCGCCAGCAGCCCGGGGGTCTTGCTAGCGGGGTACCAAGAGACCCAGTACTTC. J is TRBJ2-5 and V is TRBV5-1; 9 bases are shared with TRBD2. The CDR3 contains 18 residues. The germline gives CDR1 SGHRS, CDR2 YFSETQ. V dropped 4 bases and J dropped 0; count of bases not matched to a gene: 13.